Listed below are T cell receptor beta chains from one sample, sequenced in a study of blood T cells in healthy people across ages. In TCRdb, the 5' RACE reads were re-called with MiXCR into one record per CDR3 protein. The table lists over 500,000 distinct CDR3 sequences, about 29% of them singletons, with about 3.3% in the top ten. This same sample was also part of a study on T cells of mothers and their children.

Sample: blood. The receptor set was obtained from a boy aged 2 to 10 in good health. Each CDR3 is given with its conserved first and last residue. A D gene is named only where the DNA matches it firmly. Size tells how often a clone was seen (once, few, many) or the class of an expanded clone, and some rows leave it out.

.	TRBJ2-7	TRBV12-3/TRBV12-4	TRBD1	CASSSTGYYEQYF	TGTGCCAGCAGTTCGACAGGGTACTACGAGCAGTACTTC
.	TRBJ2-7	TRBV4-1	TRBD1	CASSPSGTGTGYEQYF	TGCGCCAGCAGCCCATCCGGGACAGGGACAGGCTACGAGCAGTACTTC
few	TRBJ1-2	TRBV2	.	CASRVTANYGYTF	TGTGCCAGCAGAGTGACGGCTAACTATGGCTACACCTTC
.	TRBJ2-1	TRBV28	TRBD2	CASVRASGSIDNEQFF	TGTGCCAGCGTCCGGGCTAGCGGGAGTATCGACAATGAGCAGTTCTTC
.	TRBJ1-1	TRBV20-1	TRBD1	CSARPSYRGSEAFF	TGCAGTGCTAGACCTTCCTACAGGGGATCTGAAGCTTTCTTT
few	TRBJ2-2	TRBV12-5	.	CASGFGTGELFF	TGTGCTAGTGGTTTTGGGACCGGGGAGCTGTTTTTT
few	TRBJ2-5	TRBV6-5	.	CASSWGTYGGTQYF	TGTGCCAGCAGCTGGGGAACTTATGGGGGGACCCAGTACTTC
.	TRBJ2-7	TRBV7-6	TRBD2	CASSQHAGGSHEQYF	TGTGCCAGCAGCCAACATGCGGGGGGATCCCACGAGCAGTACTTC
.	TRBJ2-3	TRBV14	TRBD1	CASSMTGSDTQYF	TGTGCCAGCAGCATGACAGGGTCGGACACGCAGTATTTT
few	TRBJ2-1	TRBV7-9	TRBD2	CASSHLLAGAYNEQFF	TGTGCCAGCAGCCACCTTCTAGCGGGGGCCTACAATGAGCAGTTCTTC
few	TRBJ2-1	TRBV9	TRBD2	CASSYTGTSANNEQFF	TGTGCCAGCAGCTATACCGGGACTAGCGCTAACAATGAGCAGTTCTTC
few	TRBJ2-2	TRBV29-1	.	CSVSIGSNTGELFF	TGCAGCGTTTCTATAGGGTCGAACACCGGGGAGCTGTTTTTT
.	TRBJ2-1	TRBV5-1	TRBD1	CASRSRPGQGYNEQFF	TGCGCCAGCAGGTCGCGCCCGGGACAGGGCTACAATGAGCAGTTCTTC
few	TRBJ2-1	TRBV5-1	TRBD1	CASSRDRVYNEQFF	TGCGCCAGTTCCCGGGACAGGGTATACAATGAGCAGTTCTTC
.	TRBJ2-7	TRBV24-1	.	CATSAKSRTYEQYF	TGTGCCACCAGTGCCAAATCCCGGACCTACGAGCAGTACTTC
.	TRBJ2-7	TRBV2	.	CAGSEVSSPYEQYF	TGTGCCGGCAGTGAAGTCAGCAGTCCCTACGAGCAGTACTTC
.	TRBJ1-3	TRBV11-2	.	CASSLDHPGVALPGNTIYF	TGTGCCAGCAGCTTAGATCATCCCGGGGTCGCCCTTCCTGGAAACACCATATATTTT
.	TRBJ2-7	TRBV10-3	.	CAIEGRVNSYEQYF	TGTGCCATCGAAGGCAGGGTTAACTCCTACGAGCAGTACTTC
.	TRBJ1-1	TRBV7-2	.	CASSPYRNTEAFF	TGTGCCAGCAGCCCCTACCGGAACACTGAAGCTTTCTTT
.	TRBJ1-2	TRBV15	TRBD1	CATSRDRDRGRSYTF	TGTGCCACCAGCAGGGACCGGGACAGGGGTAGGAGCTACACCTTC
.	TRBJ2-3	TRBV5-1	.	CASSQSHSTDTQYF	TGCGCCAGCAGCCAGAGTCATTCCACAGATACGCAGTATTTT
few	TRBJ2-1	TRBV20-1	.	CSASGRGAYNEQFF	TGCAGTGCTAGTGGCAGGGGCGCCTACAATGAGCAGTTCTTC
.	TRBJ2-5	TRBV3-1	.	CASSQDWTGETQYF	TGTGCCAGCAGCCAAGATTGGACGGGAGAGACCCAGTACTTC
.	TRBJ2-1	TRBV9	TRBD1	CASSSYRGTGNEQFF	TGTGCCAGCAGCTCCTACAGGGGAACTGGGAATGAGCAGTTCTTC
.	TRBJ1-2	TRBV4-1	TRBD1	CASSLGQGAPGYTF	TGCGCCAGCAGCCTGGGACAGGGGGCACCTGGCTACACCTTC
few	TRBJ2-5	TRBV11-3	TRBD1	CASSSTGASSQETQYF	TGTGCCAGCAGCTCGACAGGGGCGTCATCGCAAGAGACCCAGTACTTC
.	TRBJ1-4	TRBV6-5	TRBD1	CASTTGQGDEKLFF	TGTGCCAGCACCACGGGACAGGGGGATGAAAAACTGTTTTTT
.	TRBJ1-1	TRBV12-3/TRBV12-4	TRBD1	CASSDRGLGMNTEAFF	TGTGCCAGCAGCGACAGGGGATTGGGAATGAACACTGAAGCTTTCTTT
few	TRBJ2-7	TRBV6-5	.	CASSNQQGQYF	TGTGCCAGCAGTAATCAACAGGGGCAGTACTTC
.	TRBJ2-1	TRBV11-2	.	CASSSHRGGAGSYNEQFF	TGTGCCAGCAGCTCTCACAGGGGAGGGGCGGGGTCCTACAATGAGCAGTTCTTC